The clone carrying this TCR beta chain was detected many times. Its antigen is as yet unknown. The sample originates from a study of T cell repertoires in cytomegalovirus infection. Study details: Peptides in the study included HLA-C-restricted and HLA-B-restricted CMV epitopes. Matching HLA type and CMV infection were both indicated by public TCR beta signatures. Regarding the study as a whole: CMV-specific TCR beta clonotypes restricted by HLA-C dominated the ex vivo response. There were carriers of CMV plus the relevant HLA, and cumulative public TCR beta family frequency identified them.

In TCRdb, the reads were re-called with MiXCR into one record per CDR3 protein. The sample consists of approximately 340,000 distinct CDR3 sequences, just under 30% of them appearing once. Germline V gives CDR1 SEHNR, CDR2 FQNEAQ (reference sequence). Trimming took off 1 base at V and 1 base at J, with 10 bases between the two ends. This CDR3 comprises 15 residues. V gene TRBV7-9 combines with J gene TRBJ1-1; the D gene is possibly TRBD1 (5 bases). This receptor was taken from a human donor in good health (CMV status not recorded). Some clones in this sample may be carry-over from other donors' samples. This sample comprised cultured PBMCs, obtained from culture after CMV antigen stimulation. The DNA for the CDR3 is TGTGCCAGCAGCTTAGTTTCAGGGAAGAACACTGAAGCTTTCTTT. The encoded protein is CASSLVSGKNTEAFF.